The 29 T cell receptor beta chains below all came from one sample that was sequenced in a study of memory B cells and T cells in multiple sclerosis. Their specific antigens are unknown. Libraries were prepared by immunoSEQ multiplex PCR; TCRdb keeps only in-frame clonotypes and omits some of them. The repertoire holds about 32,000 clones, with about 83% as singletons. CFSE-dim autoproliferating and CFSE-high non-proliferating T cells from unstimulated culture were sequenced separately. Replicate wells were pooled after more than six days of stimulus-free culture of approximately 5x10^7 CFSE-labeled PBMCs. Sequenced: PBMCs from blood kept in culture. Receptors were obtained from a human donor with multiple sclerosis.

The rearrangement links TRBV29-1 to TRBJ2-7, with 9 bases lining up with TRBD1. CDR3 length: 14 residues. Per germline, CDR1 SQVTM and CDR2 ANQGSEA. Trimming took 6 bases from V and 5 from J; bases not matched to a gene: 11. The CDR3 loop is CSVEGTGKGNEQYF. CDR3 nucleotide sequence: TGCAGCGTAGAGGGGACAGGGAAGGGGAACGAGCAGTACTTC.

The rearrangement links TRBV5-6 to TRBJ2-1; TRBD2 agrees at 8 bases. Germline values: CDR1 SGHDT, CDR2 YYEEEE. This CDR3 is 15 amino acids long. Trimming at V came to 0 bases and at J to 4 bases, leaving 3 bases not matched to a gene. CDR3 bases: TGTGCCAGCAGCTTGGTGTTAGCGGGGTACAATGAGCAGTTCTTC. Translating it yields CASSLVLAGYNEQFF.

This chain joins TRBV10-2 and TRBJ2-7; possible D gene TRBD1, 6 bases. Germline V gene lookup returns CDR1 WSHSY and CDR2 SAAADI. The length of the CDR3 is 13 residues. Trimming took off 3 bases at V and 3 bases at J, with 9 bases between the two ends. Here the CDR3 reads CASSEGRGYEQYF. Here the CDR3 DNA reads TGCGCCAGCAGTGAAGGCAGGGGCTACGAGCAGTACTTC.

Only a few counts were recorded for this clone. The CDR3 loop reads CASRVSYEQYF. CDR3 DNA sequence: TGTGCCAGCAGGGTATCCTACGAGCAGTACTTC. V is TRBV6-6 and J is TRBJ2-7; D is undetermined. Trimming removed 6 bases from V and 1 base from J, with 4 bases in between. Germline CDR1 MNHNY, CDR2 SVGAGI (reference sequence). CDR3 size: 11 residues.

CDR3 region: CASSQVAGGAHETQYF. In DNA form, the CDR3 reads TGTGCCAGCAGCCAAGTGGCAGGAGGCGCGCACGAGACCCAGTACTTC. The chain is built from TRBV14 and TRBJ2-5; D may be TRBD2 (5 bases). The germline V and J ends were trimmed by 1 base and 5 bases, with 17 bases remaining between them. The germline CDR1 and CDR2 sequences are SGHDN and FVKESK. This CDR3 contains 16 residues.

V usage is TRBV28 and J usage is TRBJ1-5, with TRBD1 matching 7 bases. This CDR3 comprises 15 residues. Germline V gene sequence: CDR1 MDHEN, CDR2 SYDVKM. V lost 9 bases to trimming and J lost 0 bases; unmatched junction nucleotides: 8. The chain's CDR3 is CASRTGAYSNQPQHF. The CDR3 DNA reads as TGTGCCAGTCGGACAGGAGCGTATAGCAATCAGCCCCAGCATTTT.

This sequence joins TRBV25-1 and TRBJ1-4, with D maybe TRBD1 (6 bases). The germline V gene encodes CDR1 MGHDK and CDR2 SYGVNS. The CDR3 extends over 17 amino acids. Trimming took off 5 bases at V and 4 bases at J, with 20 bases between the two ends. CDR3 residues: CASSRSVFGGRNEKLFF. The CDR3 DNA reads TGTGCCAGCAGTCGGTCCGTGTTCGGGGGCCGTAATGAAAAACTGTTTTTT.

This clone was observed a single time. The chain carries TRBV4-2 and TRBJ2-3, with 7 bases that match TRBD1. This CDR3 comprises 15 residues. Germline CDR1 and CDR2: LGHNA and YNFKEQ. After removal of 4 bases from V and 1 base from J, the junction contained 5 bases not matched to a gene. CDR3: CASSPRDSGTDTQYF. The DNA of the CDR3 is TGTGCCAGCAGCCCCCGGGACAGCGGCACAGATACGCAGTATTTT.

The chain joins TRBV19 to TRBJ2-7, with TRBD2 as a possible D gene (5 bases). The length of the CDR3 is 14 residues. Trimming pared 3 bases from V and 4 bases from J, leaving 13 bases between. In germline, CDR1 is LNHDA, CDR2 SQIVND (reference sequence). CDR3 nucleotides: TGTGCCAGTAGTATCAGGTCGGGGAATTACGAGCAGTACTTC. Translated, it gives CASSIRSGNYEQYF.

The J gene is TRBJ2-7, the V gene TRBV5-1, with 10 nucleotides matching TRBD1. Looked up from germline, CDR1 is SGHRS and CDR2 is YFSETQ. J was trimmed by 9 bases and V by 3 bases; bases with no gene match: 9. This CDR3 region has 14 residues. CDR3 residues: CASSSPGQGKGQYF. CDR3 nucleotide sequence: TGCGCCAGCAGCTCACCGGGACAGGGGAAGGGGCAGTACTTC. The whole variable domain, remainder taken from reference TRBV5-1 and TRBJ2-7, is KAGVTQTPRYLIKTRGQQVTLSCSPISGHRSVSWYQQTPGQGLQFLFEYFSETQRNKGNFPGRFSGRQFSNSRSEMNVSTLELGDSALYLCASSSPGQGKGQYFGPGTRLTVT.

The genes are TRBV7-9 and TRBJ2-6, with D perhaps TRBD1 (6 bases). This CDR3 comprises 13 residues. Germline V gives CDR1 SEHNR, CDR2 FQNEAQ (reference sequence). With 5 bases removed from V and 8 bases from J, the gap between germline ends came to 10 bases. The CDR3 bases are TGTGCCAGCAGCCGGGACACCTCCAACGTCCTGACTTTC. Translation gives CASSRDTSNVLTF.

V and J are TRBV2 and TRBJ1-4; possibly TRBD1 for D (5 bases). CDR3 length equals 13 residues. CDR1 SNHLY and CDR2 FYNNEI come from the germline V gene. Between the trimmed V and J ends, which lost 8 bases and 8 bases, there was a span of 15 bases. The CDR3 DNA reads as TGTGCCAGCGGGGGTCAGTTTGGGGAAAAACTGTTTTTT. It specifies CASGGQFGEKLFF. The full variable domain, completed using reference TRBV2 and TRBJ1-4, is EPEVTQTPSHQVTQMGQEVILRCVPISNHLYFYWYRQILGQKVEFLVSFYNNEISEKSEIFDDQFSVERPDGSNFTLKIRSTKLEDSAMYFCASGGQFGEKLFFGSGTQLSVL.

This clone was observed a few times. The chain links TRBV5-6 to TRBJ1-1; the match to TRBD1 covers 9 bases. The CDR3 runs to 15 residues. V was pared by 4 bases and J by 1 base, with 5 bases of the junction left unmatched. Germline V gene lookup returns CDR1 SGHDT and CDR2 YYEEEE. This CDR3 reads CASSPGTGRNTEAFF. The CDR3 coding sequence is TGTGCCAGCAGCCCCGGGACAGGGAGGAACACTGAAGCTTTCTTT.

This chain uses TRBV9 with TRBJ2-5; the match to TRBD1 covers 7 bases. The V segment lost 2 bases and the J segment 6 bases; nucleotides outside the gene matches: 4. Per the germline V gene, CDR1 is SGDLS and CDR2 is YYNGEE. The CDR3 consists of 13 residues. The CDR3 coding sequence is TGTGCCAGCAGCGTCCAGGGGGAAAAGACCCAGTACTTC. It specifies CASSVQGEKTQYF.

V gene TRBV5-6 combines with J gene TRBJ2-7; D is possibly TRBD2 (7 bases). The CDR3 extends over 16 amino acids. The germline V and J ends were trimmed by 3 bases and 3 bases, with 19 bases remaining between them. Per germline, CDR1 SGHDT and CDR2 YYEEEE. The CDR3 bases are TGTGCCAGCAGCTCGGGTCCGGGGGGCGGAGGCTACGAGCAGTACTTC. Protein: CASSSGPGGGGYEQYF.

The chain is built from TRBV6-6 and TRBJ1-5; 8 bases fit TRBD1. With V trimmed by 5 bases and J by 5 bases, 2 bases remained unmatched. The length of the CDR3 is 13 residues. CDR1 MNHNY and CDR2 SVGAGI come from the germline V gene (reference sequence). The CDR3 region has the DNA TGTGCCAGCAGTCACAGGGGGGATCAGCCCCAGCATTTT. It is translated as CASSHRGDQPQHF.

The chain carries TRBV28 and TRBJ2-1, with 10 nucleotides matching TRBD2. Germline trimming cut 6 bases from V and 4 bases from J; bases unmatched to any gene: 12. Germline V gives CDR1 MDHEN, CDR2 SYDVKM. This CDR3 has 17 amino acids. The CDR3 DNA reads as TGTGCCAGCAGCATAAGCGGGAGGGCCTTATTGTACAATGAGCAGTTCTTC. Its protein is CASSISGRALLYNEQFF.

This chain joins TRBV20-1 and TRBJ2-1; D possibly corresponds to TRBD1 (5 bases). In germline, CDR1 is DFQATT, CDR2 SNEGSKA (reference sequence). V was cut by 6 bases and J by 9 bases, with 12 bases left in between. There are 11 residues in the CDR3. The CDR3 sequence is CSATPTGEQFF. The CDR3 nucleotides are TGCAGTGCCACCCCTACAGGTGAGCAGTTCTTC.

The rearrangement uses TRBV6-5 and TRBJ2-1, with D unresolved. The CDR3 is made up of 14 amino acids. V was pared by 2 bases and J by 8 bases, with 13 bases between. Germline-derived CDR1 and CDR2 are MNHEY and SVGAGI. CDR3 in DNA: TGTGCCAGCAGTTACCGCCTATTTAGTGATGAGCAGTTCTTC. Translated, it gives CASSYRLFSDEQFF.

The chain joins TRBV7-9 to TRBJ2-7; D possibly uses TRBD1 or TRBD2 (5 bases each). Trimming removed 3 bases from V and 6 bases from J, with 12 bases in between. The CDR3 spans 13 residues. Germline loops: CDR1 SEHNR, CDR2 FQNEAQ (reference sequence). CDR3 residues: CASSFPEGPEQYF. The CDR3 DNA follows: TGTGCCAGCAGCTTCCCCGAGGGGCCCGAGCAGTACTTC.

The chain is built from TRBV6-6 and TRBJ1-2; TRBD1 matches 8 bases. V was pared by 7 bases and J by 12 bases, with 10 bases of the junction left unmatched. Germline values: CDR1 MNHNY, CDR2 SVGAGI (reference sequence). The CDR3 is 12 amino acids. CDR3 nucleotide sequence: TGTGCCAGCAAATTCCAGGGGGCAAGCGACACCTTC. Its translation is CASKFQGASDTF.

This chain links TRBV28 with TRBJ1-5, with 12 bases identical to TRBD1. There are 18 residues in the CDR3. V gave up 5 bases and J gave up 4 bases; unmatched junction bases: 12. Germline loops: CDR1 MDHEN, CDR2 SYDVKM. The CDR3 nucleotides are TGTGCCAGCAGTGGGGGACAGGGGGCAAGAATCTGGAATCAGCCCCAGCATTTT. Translation: CASSGGQGARIWNQPQHF.

This clone was seen a few times. The rearrangement links TRBV29-1 to TRBJ2-5; TRBD2 matches 8 bases. V was pared by 5 bases and J by 1 base, with 3 bases of the junction left unmatched. Germline V gene lookup returns CDR1 SQVTM and CDR2 ANQGSEA. CDR3 length: 13 residues. The CDR3 loop reads CSVTSGGQETQYF. For the CDR3, the DNA is TGCAGCGTTACCAGCGGGGGCCAAGAGACCCAGTACTTC.

In regard to this clone: One junction end does not reproduce the germline sequence, and a read error may be involved. This chain joins TRBV28 and TRBJ1-5, with a weak D call TRBD1 (5 bases). CDR3 length: 15 residues. Per germline, CDR1 MDHEN and CDR2 SYDVKM. The CDR3, as DNA: TGTGCCAGCACTTTAGATAGGGCAGGGAGTCAGCCCCAGCATTTT. Translation: CASTLDRAGSQPQHF.

The chain recombines TRBV14 with TRBJ2-2; D not certain. From germline, CDR1 is SGHDN and CDR2 FVKESK. The V gene lost 4 bases and the J gene lost 4 bases, with 16 bases spanning the gap. CDR3 length: 16 amino acids. CDR3 DNA sequence: TGTGCCAGCAGCCCAACCAAGTCAATAGTCACCGGGGAGCTGTTTTTT. Encoded protein: CASSPTKSIVTGELFF.

CDR3 region: CASRNSANTEAFF. The CDR3 DNA reads TGTGCCAGCAGGAACAGCGCCAACACTGAAGCTTTCTTT. The gene calls are TRBV2 and TRBJ1-1; D gene uncertain. The germline V and J ends were trimmed by 6 bases and 2 bases, with 10 bases remaining between them. Germline CDR1 is SNHLY and CDR2 is FYNNEI. CDR3 size: 13 residues.

This rearrangement joins TRBV7-9 to TRBJ2-1, with D hard to call. V gave up 3 bases and J gave up 2 bases, with 2 bases separating them. The CDR3 has 12 amino acids. Germline V gene data show CDR1 as SEHNR and CDR2 as FQNEAQ (reference sequence). CDR3: CASSFPYNEQFF. CDR3 coding DNA: TGTGCCAGCAGCTTCCCCTACAATGAGCAGTTCTTC.

The chain combines TRBV5-4 with TRBJ1-2; D is possibly TRBD1 (5 bases). The CDR3 is 16 amino acids. Germline lookup yields CDR1 SGHNT and CDR2 YYREEE (reference sequence). Trimming left V 0 bases short and J 0 bases short, with 12 bases between. CDR3 amino acids: CASSLADSGPNYGYTF. The CDR3 bases are TGTGCCAGCAGCTTGGCGGACTCGGGGCCTAACTATGGCTACACCTTC.

The gene calls are TRBV4-1 and TRBJ1-2; 9 bases map to TRBD1. Germline V gives CDR1 MGHRA, CDR2 YSYEKL. J gave up 8 bases and V 1 base, and 11 bases lay outside the gene matches. CDR3 size: 16 residues. CDR3 loop: CASSQGGTGRGSGYTF. CDR3 DNA sequence: TGCGCCAGCAGCCAAGGCGGGACAGGGAGGGGAAGCGGCTACACCTTC.